This TCR beta chain came from a study of CD8 T cells in ankylosing spondylitis. Whole-study findings and limits: Reactive arthritis synovial fluid and blood previously showed some of these motif variants. Characteristic of ankylosing spondylitis blood, it appeared, was a TCR beta motif comprising 7 to 9 highly homologous variants. Clones that were linked to disease were CD8+ and were relatively rare in peripheral blood. Reportedly, matched ankylosing spondylitis synovial fluid was significantly enriched for disease-linked clones.

V was pared by 6 bases and J by 5 bases, with 13 bases between. In germline, CDR1 is DFQATT, CDR2 SNEGSKA (reference sequence). The CDR3 loop spans 12 amino acids. Molecular-barcoded quantitative 5'-RACE produced these TCR beta libraries. TCRdb processed the 5' RACE reads anew with MiXCR; each CDR3 protein has one entry. The sample lists some 330,000 distinct CDR3 sequences; 6.5% to 10% were seen once. This clonotype was seen a few times. Its specificity is not known. The chain joins TRBV20-1 to TRBJ2-5, with a tentative D call TRBD1 (6 bases). The sequencing sample was made of blood, either unsorted or a sorted T cell fraction (not recorded which). This TCR was recovered from a male donor with ankylosing spondylitis. CDR3 protein: CSALQGWETQYF. The DNA of the CDR3 is TGCAGTGCCTTACAGGGTTGGGAGACCCAGTACTTC.